This TCR beta chain derives from a study of blood T cells in healthy people across ages. Primers used in a second PCR of about 7 to 12 cycles were a sample-barcoded 5' primer and a J-beta primer mix. TCRdb ran MiXCR on the 5' RACE reads and lists one entry per CDR3 protein. The data hold roughly 500,000 distinct CDR3 sequences, with 27% observed a single time. Looked up from germline, CDR1 is DFQATT and CDR2 is SNEGSKA (reference sequence). This CDR3 has 14 residues. The V and J ends lost 5 bases and 9 bases, in that order; junction bases with no gene match: 13. Sequenced input: blood. The source is a woman between 65 and 79 years old in good health. This chain uses TRBV20-1 with TRBJ2-1, with 7 bases lining up with TRBD2. CDR3 DNA sequence: TGCAGTGCTCCCTCTCGCGGGAGTGTAGGTGAGCAGTTCTTC. Encoded protein: CSAPSRGSVGEQFF.